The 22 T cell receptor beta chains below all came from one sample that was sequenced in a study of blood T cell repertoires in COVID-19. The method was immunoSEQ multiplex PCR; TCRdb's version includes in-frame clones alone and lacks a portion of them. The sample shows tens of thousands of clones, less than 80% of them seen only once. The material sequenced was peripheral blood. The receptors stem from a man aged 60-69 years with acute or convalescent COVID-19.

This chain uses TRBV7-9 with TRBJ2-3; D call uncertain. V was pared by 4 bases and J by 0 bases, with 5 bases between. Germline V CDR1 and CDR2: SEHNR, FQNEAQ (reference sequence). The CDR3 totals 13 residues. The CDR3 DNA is TGTGCCAGCAGCTCGGGTAGCACAGATACGCAGTATTTT. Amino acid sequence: CASSSGSTDTQYF.

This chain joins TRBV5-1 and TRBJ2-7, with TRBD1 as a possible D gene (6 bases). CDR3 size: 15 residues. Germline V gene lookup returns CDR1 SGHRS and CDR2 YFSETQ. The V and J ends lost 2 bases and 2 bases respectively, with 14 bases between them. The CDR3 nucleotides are TGCGCCAGCAGCTTAACCATTGCAGGGGCCTACGAGCAGTACTTC. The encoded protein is CASSLTIAGAYEQYF.

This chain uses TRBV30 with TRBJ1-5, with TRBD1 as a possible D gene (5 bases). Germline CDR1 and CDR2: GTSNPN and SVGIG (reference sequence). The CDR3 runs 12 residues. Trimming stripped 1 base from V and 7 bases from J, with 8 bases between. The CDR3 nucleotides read TGTGCCTGGAGTGGGGGGGGGCAGCCCCAGCATTTT. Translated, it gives CAWSGGGQPQHF.

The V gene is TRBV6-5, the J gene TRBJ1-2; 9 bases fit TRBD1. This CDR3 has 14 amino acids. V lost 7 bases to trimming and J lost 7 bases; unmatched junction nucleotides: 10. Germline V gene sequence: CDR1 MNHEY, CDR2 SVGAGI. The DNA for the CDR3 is TGTGCCAGCAATATCGGGACAGGGACGAGTGGCTACACCTTC. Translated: CASNIGTGTSGYTF.

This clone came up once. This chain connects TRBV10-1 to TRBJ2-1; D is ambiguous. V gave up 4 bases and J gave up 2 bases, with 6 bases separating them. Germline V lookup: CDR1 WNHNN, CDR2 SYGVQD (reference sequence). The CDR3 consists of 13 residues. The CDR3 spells CASSAVPYNEQFF. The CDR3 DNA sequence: TGCGCCAGCAGTGCTGTCCCCTACAATGAGCAGTTCTTC.

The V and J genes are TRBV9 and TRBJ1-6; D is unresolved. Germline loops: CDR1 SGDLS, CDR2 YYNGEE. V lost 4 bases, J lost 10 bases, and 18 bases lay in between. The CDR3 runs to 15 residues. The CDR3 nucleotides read TGTGCCAGCAGCCCCACAAACACAAGAGGATCACCCCTCCACTTT. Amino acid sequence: CASSPTNTRGSPLHF.

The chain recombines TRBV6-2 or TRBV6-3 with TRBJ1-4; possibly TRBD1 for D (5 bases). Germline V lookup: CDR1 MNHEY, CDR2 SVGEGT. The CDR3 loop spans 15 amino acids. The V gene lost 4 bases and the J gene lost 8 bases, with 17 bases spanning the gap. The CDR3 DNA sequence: TGTGCCAGCAGTTCCCGGGACTTTAAAGGCGAAAAACTGTTTTTT. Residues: CASSSRDFKGEKLFF.

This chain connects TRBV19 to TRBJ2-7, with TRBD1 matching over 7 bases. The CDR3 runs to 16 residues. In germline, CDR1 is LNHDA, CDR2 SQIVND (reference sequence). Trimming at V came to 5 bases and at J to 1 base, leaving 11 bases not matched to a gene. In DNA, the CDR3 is TGTGCCAGTAGTGCCTCACAGGGGATATTTTCCTACGAGCAGTACTTC. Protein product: CASSASQGIFSYEQYF.

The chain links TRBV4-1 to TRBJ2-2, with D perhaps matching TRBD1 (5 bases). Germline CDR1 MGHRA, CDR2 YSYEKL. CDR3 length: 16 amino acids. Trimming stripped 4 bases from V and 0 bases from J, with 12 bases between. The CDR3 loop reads CASSRGRATNTGELFF. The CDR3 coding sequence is TGCGCCAGCAGCCGAGGCAGGGCGACGAACACCGGGGAGCTGTTTTTT.

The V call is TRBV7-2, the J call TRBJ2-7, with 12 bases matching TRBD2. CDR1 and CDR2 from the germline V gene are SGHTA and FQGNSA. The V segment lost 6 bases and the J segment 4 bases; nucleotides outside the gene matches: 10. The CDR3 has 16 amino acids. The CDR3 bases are TGTGCCAGCAGTTATGCCTCGACTAGCGGGAGTTACGAGCAGTACTTC. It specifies CASSYASTSGSYEQYF.

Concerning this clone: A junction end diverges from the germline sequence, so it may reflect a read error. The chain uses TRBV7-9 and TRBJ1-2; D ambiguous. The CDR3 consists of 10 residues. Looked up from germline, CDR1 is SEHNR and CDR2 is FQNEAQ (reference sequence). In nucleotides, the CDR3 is TGTGCCAGCAGCTTAGATTTCCTCTACTTC. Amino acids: CASSLDFLYF.

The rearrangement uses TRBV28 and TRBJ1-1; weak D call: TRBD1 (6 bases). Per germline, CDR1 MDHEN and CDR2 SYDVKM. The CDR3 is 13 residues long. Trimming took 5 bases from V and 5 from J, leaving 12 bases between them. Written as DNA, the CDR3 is TGTGCCAGCAGTACCGCAGGGGATACTGAAGCTTTCTTT. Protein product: CASSTAGDTEAFF.

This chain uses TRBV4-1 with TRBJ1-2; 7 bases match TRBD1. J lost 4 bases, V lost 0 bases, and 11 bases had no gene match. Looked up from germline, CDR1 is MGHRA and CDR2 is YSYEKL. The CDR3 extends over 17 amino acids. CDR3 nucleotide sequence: TGCGCCAGCAGCCAAGAAGCCGGGACAGTGGGGATCTATGGCTACACCTTC. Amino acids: CASSQEAGTVGIYGYTF.

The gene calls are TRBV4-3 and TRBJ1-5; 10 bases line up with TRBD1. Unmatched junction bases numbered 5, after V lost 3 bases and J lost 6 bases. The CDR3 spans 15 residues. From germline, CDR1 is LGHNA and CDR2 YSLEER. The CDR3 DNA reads TGCGCCAGCAGCCACAGACAGGGGGCGGGTCAGCCCCAGCATTTT. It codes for CASSHRQGAGQPQHF.

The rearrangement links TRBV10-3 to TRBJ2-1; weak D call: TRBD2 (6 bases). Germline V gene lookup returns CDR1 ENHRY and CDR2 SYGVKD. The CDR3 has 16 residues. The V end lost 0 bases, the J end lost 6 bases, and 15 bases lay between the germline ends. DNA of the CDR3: TGTGCCATCAGTGAGTCGAACGGGAGAAGTAGCAATGAGCAGTTCTTC. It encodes CAISESNGRSSNEQFF.

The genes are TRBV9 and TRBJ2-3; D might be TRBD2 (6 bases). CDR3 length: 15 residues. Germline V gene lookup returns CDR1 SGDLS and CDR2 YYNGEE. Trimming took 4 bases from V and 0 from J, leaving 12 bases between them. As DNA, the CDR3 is TGTGCCAGCAGCCCGTCCGGGACTAGCACAGATACGCAGTATTTT. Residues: CASSPSGTSTDTQYF.

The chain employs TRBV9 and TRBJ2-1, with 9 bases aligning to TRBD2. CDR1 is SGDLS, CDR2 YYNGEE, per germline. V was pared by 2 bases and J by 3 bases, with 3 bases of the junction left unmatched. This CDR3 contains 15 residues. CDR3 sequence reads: CASSVRLAVYNEQFF. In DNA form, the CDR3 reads TGTGCCAGCAGCGTTCGACTAGCGGTCTACAATGAGCAGTTCTTC. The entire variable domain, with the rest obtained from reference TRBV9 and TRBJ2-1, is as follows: DSGVTQTPKHLITATGQRVTLRCSPRSGDLSVYWYQQSLDQGLQFLIQYYNGEERAKGNILERFSAQQFPDLHSELNLSSLELGDSALYFCASSVRLAVYNEQFFGPGTRLTVL.

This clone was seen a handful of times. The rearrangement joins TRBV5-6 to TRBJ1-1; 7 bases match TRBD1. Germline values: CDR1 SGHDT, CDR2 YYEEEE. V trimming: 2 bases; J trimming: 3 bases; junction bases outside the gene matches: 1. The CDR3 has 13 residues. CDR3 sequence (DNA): TGTGCCAGCAGCTTAGACAGGGACACTGAAGCTTTCTTT. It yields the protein CASSLDRDTEAFF.

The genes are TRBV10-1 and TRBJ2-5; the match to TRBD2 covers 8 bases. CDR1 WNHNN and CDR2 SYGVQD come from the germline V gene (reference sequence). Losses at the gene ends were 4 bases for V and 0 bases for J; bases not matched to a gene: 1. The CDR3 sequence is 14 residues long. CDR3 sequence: CASSAGGYQETQYF. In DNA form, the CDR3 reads TGCGCCAGCAGTGCGGGAGGGTACCAAGAGACCCAGTACTTC.

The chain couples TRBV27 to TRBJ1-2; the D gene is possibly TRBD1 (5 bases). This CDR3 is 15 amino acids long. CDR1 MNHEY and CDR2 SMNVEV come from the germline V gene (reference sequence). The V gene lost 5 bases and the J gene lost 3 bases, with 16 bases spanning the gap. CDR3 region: CASSHQGWADYGYTF. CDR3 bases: TGTGCCAGCAGTCACCAGGGATGGGCCGACTATGGCTACACCTTC.

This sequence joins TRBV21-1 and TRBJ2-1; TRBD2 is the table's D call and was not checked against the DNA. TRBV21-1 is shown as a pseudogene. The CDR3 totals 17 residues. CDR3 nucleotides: TGTGCCAGCAGCAAAGCGCGCTTAGGGAGGAGGGGCAATGAGCAGTTCTTC. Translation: CASSKARLGRRGNEQFF.

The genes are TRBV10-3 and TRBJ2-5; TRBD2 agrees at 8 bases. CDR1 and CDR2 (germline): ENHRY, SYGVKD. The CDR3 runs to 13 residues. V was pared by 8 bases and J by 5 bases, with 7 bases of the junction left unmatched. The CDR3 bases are TGTGCCATCGGGTCGGGAGGGTCGGAGACCCAGTACTTC. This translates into CAIGSGGSETQYF.